A single sample gave rise to the 22 T cell receptor beta chains below, sequenced in a study of blood T cell repertoires in COVID-19. Sequencing used immunoSEQ multiplex PCR; TCRdb keeps in-frame clones, though not all of them. The sample holds about 210,000 clones, 65% to 85% seen once. Input material: peripheral blood. The receptors come from a woman in her fifties or sixties with acute or convalescent COVID-19.

V and J are TRBV2 and TRBJ2-6, with D possibly TRBD1 on 5 matching bases. Trimming left V 5 bases short and J 2 bases short, with 7 bases between. This CDR3 region has 14 residues. Germline CDR1 SNHLY, CDR2 FYNNEI. CDR3 region: CASSLQAGANVLTF. The CDR3 bases are TGTGCCAGCAGTTTACAGGCTGGGGCCAACGTCCTGACTTTC.

This chain connects TRBV4-2 to TRBJ2-1; TRBD2 matches at 9 bases. Per the germline V gene, CDR1 is LGHNA and CDR2 is YNFKEQ. The CDR3 runs 14 residues. Germline trimming cut 3 bases from V and 6 bases from J; bases unmatched to any gene: 3. DNA for the CDR3: TGTGCCAGCAGCCACCCGGGACTAGCCAATGAGCAGTTCTTC. Its protein product is CASSHPGLANEQFF.

The chain joins TRBV25-1 to TRBJ2-1; TRBD2 matches 14 bases. The CDR3 has 17 residues. The V gene's germline CDR1 is MGHDK and CDR2 SYGVNS. V was clipped by 0 bases and J by 3 bases; unmatched bases: 1. CDR3 residues: CASSEYGTSGSYNEQFF. CDR3 coding DNA: TGTGCCAGCAGTGAATATGGGACTAGCGGGAGCTACAATGAGCAGTTCTTC. Filled out from reference TRBV25-1 and TRBJ2-1, the complete variable domain reads EADIYQTPRYLVIGTGKKITLECSQTMGHDKMYWYQQDPGMELHLIHYSYGVNSTEKGDLSSESTVSRIRTEHFPLTLESARPSHTSQYLCASSEYGTSGSYNEQFFGPGTRLTVL.

This sequence joins TRBV12-3 or TRBV12-4 and TRBJ2-3; D may be TRBD2 (5 bases). The CDR3 sequence is 13 residues long. Trimming removed 8 bases from V and 1 base from J, with 10 bases in between. In nucleotides, the CDR3 is TGTGCCAGCCACTACGGGGGCACAGATACGCAGTATTTT. Its protein product is CASHYGGTDTQYF.

V is TRBV21-1 and J is TRBJ1-3. TRBV21-1 is tagged as a pseudogene. The CDR3 has 15 residues. CDR3: CASTTKESSGNTIYF. The CDR3 DNA sequence: TGTGCCAGCACCACGAAGGAGAGCTCTGGAAACACCATATATTTT.

This chain connects TRBV28 to TRBJ1-2; TRBD1 aligns across 9 bases. The CDR3 consists of 14 residues. From germline, CDR1 is MDHEN and CDR2 SYDVKM. Germline trimming cut 8 bases from V and 5 bases from J; bases unmatched to any gene: 9. The CDR3 DNA sequence: TGTGCCAGCGGGAGACAGGGGGTCGGGTATGGCTACACCTTC. Its translation is CASGRQGVGYGYTF.

The chain joins TRBV2 to TRBJ2-1; 11 bases match TRBD2. V shed 6 bases, J shed 4 bases, and the junction held 11 bases outside the gene matches. Germline V CDR1 and CDR2: SNHLY, FYNNEI. This CDR3 has 17 residues. The CDR3 DNA reads as TGTGCCAGCAGCGCCGACCTTACTAGCGGGGGTTACAATGAGCAGTTCTTC. It specifies CASSADLTSGGYNEQFF.

The rearrangement links TRBV15 to TRBJ2-7, with 9 bases matching TRBD2. This CDR3 contains 13 residues. With V trimmed by 7 bases and J by 4 bases, 5 bases remained unmatched. Germline CDR1 and CDR2: LNHNV and YYDKDF (reference sequence). The CDR3 region is CATKLAGHYEQYF. In DNA, the CDR3 is TGTGCCACCAAGCTAGCGGGACATTACGAGCAGTACTTC.

The chain couples TRBV5-1 to TRBJ2-3; no clear D gene. There are 14 residues in the CDR3. V was shortened by 1 base and J by 2 bases, with 8 bases between the two germline ends. The germline CDR1 and CDR2 sequences are SGHRS and YFSETQ. CDR3 protein: CASSLQSATDTQYF. CDR3 DNA sequence: TGCGCCAGCAGCTTGCAGAGCGCCACAGATACGCAGTATTTT.

This chain links TRBV27 with TRBJ1-6, with no clear D. Trimming cost V 6 bases and J 7 bases, with 7 bases left between them. The CDR3 runs 12 residues. The V gene's germline CDR1 is MNHEY and CDR2 SMNVEV (reference sequence). The CDR3 DNA is TGTGCCAGCAGATTACCAAATTCACCCCTCCACTTT. Protein: CASRLPNSPLHF.

The chain uses TRBV28 and TRBJ1-5; TRBD1 matches 9 bases. Germline-derived CDR1 and CDR2 are MDHEN and SYDVKM. The CDR3 loop spans 15 amino acids. Trimming removed 6 bases from V and 7 bases from J; junction bases left unmatched: 10. In nucleotides, the CDR3 is TGTGCCAGCAGCCGAGTACAGGGGGCAAGGCAGCCCCAGCATTTT. Residues: CASSRVQGARQPQHF.

The genes are TRBV10-2 and TRBJ1-2; D remains unclear. This CDR3 is built from 14 residues. Germline CDR1 and CDR2: WSHSY and SAAADI. The V and J ends lost 3 bases and 5 bases respectively, with 13 bases between them. The CDR3 loop reads CASSEQPGWYGYTF. As DNA, the CDR3 is TGCGCCAGCAGTGAACAACCGGGGTGGTATGGCTACACCTTC.

This sequence joins TRBV7-2 and TRBJ2-1; 10 nucleotides agree with TRBD1. Germline V lookup: CDR1 SGHTA, CDR2 FQGNSA. V dropped 6 bases and J dropped 8; count of bases not matched to a gene: 4. The CDR3 consists of 13 residues. CDR3 loop: CASSVDRGDEQFF. The DNA of the CDR3 is TGTGCCAGCAGTGTGGACAGGGGGGATGAGCAGTTCTTC.

In this sample, this clone turned up once. The chain is built from TRBV5-6 and TRBJ2-3, with D perhaps TRBD2 (5 bases). With 1 base removed from V and 0 bases from J, the gap between germline ends came to 9 bases. The V gene's germline CDR1 is SGHDT and CDR2 YYEEEE. This CDR3 spans 15 amino acids. The CDR3 sequence is CASSLRRASTDTQYF. CDR3 nucleotides: TGTGCCAGCAGCTTGAGGCGGGCTAGCACAGATACGCAGTATTTT.

This chain joins TRBV19 and TRBJ1-1; the match to TRBD1 covers 9 bases. The trim removed 6 bases at V and 6 bases at J, leaving 5 bases unmatched. This CDR3 spans 13 amino acids. The germline V gene has CDR1 LNHDA and CDR2 SQIVND (reference sequence). CDR3 in amino acids: CASRTGGRAEAFF. The CDR3 nucleotides read TGTGCCAGTAGAACAGGGGGCCGGGCTGAAGCTTTCTTT.

This clone was counted a few times. This chain joins TRBV6-1 and TRBJ2-2; possibly TRBD1 for D (6 bases). Trimming took off 3 bases at V and 6 bases at J, with 11 bases between the two ends. The CDR3 runs 14 residues. Germline CDR1 is MNHNS and CDR2 is SASEGT. This CDR3 reads CASSEETGSGELFF. The CDR3 DNA sequence: TGTGCCAGCAGTGAGGAGACAGGTTCCGGGGAGCTGTTTTTT.

This clone was seen once. The V gene is TRBV15, the J gene TRBJ2-7; a possible D gene is TRBD2 (5 bases). The CDR3 is 16 residues long. Germline CDR1 and CDR2: LNHNV and YYDKDF (reference sequence). V dropped 0 bases and J dropped 7 bases, with 19 bases sitting between them. The CDR3 loop is CATSRDRSQIAFEQYF. Written as DNA, the CDR3 is TGTGCCACCAGCAGAGATAGGTCGCAGATAGCGTTTGAGCAGTACTTC.

This clone was counted a single time. The chain recombines TRBV5-4 with TRBJ2-5; 9 bases map to TRBD2. CDR3 length equals 16 residues. V lost 0 bases and J lost 3; bases outside the gene matches: 6. Germline CDR1 is SGHNT and CDR2 is YYREEE (reference sequence). CDR3 coding DNA: TGTGCCAGCAGCTTGGCTCGTGCGGGAGGGGAAGAGACCCAGTACTTC. It yields the protein CASSLARAGGEETQYF. Together with reference TRBV5-4 and TRBJ2-5, the CDR3 gives the full variable domain: ETGVTQSPTHLIKTRGQQVTLRCSSQSGHNTVSWYQQALGQGPQFIFQYYREEENGRGNFPPRFSGLQFPNYSSELNVNALELDDSALYLCASSLARAGGEETQYFGPGTRLLVL.

The sample holds a few counts of this clone. The chain carries TRBV7-3 and TRBJ2-7, with a weak D call TRBD1 (7 bases). Trimming took off 2 bases at V and 2 bases at J, with 13 bases between the two ends. CDR1 is SGHTA, CDR2 FQGTGA, per germline. The CDR3 is 15 amino acids. This CDR3 reads CASSLAGGTAYEQYF. The CDR3 nucleotides are TGTGCCAGCAGCTTAGCCGGAGGGACAGCCTACGAGCAGTACTTC. Looking up the rest from reference TRBV7-3 and TRBJ2-7 gives the full variable domain: GAGVSQTPSNKVTEKGKYVELRCDPISGHTALYWYRQSLGQGPEFLIYFQGTGAADDSGLPNDRFFAVRPEGSVSTLKIQRTERGDSAVYLCASSLAGGTAYEQYFGPGTRLTVT.

The rearrangement links TRBV7-2 to TRBJ2-1, with 9 bases identical to TRBD2. CDR1 is SGHTA and CDR2 is FQGNSA in the germline V gene. V lost 1 base and J lost 7; bases outside the gene matches: 8. The CDR3 extends over 16 amino acids. This CDR3 is CASSLDGGLAGNEQFF. CDR3 DNA sequence: TGTGCCAGCAGCTTAGATGGTGGGCTAGCGGGGAATGAGCAGTTCTTC.

The V gene is TRBV28, the J gene TRBJ2-1, with D tentatively TRBD2 (6 bases). Germline V gene lookup returns CDR1 MDHEN and CDR2 SYDVKM. The CDR3 runs 16 residues. The ends were cut back, 5 bases at V and 0 bases at J, with 14 bases in the middle. CDR3 DNA sequence: TGTGCCAGCAGTGTTCACGGGGGTGCCTCCTACAATGAGCAGTTCTTC. Protein: CASSVHGGASYNEQFF.

The chain combines TRBV29-1 with TRBJ2-2; the match to TRBD2 covers 12 bases. CDR1 and CDR2 (germline): SQVTM, ANQGSEA. V trimming: 7 bases; J trimming: 8 bases; junction bases outside the gene matches: 5. This CDR3 is 13 amino acids long. Written as DNA, the CDR3 is TGCAGCGCCTCGGGACTAGCGGGTGGGGAGCTGTTTTTT. Residues: CSASGLAGGELFF.